A single T cell receptor (beta chain) is shown here with its context. Profiled with immunoSEQ multiplex PCR; TCRdb holds only in-frame clones, not every one. The sample yields 30,000 to 35,000 clones, roughly 85% seen once. The source of the sample is a study of sequential checkpoint blockade in melanoma. For the study at large: Both treatment sequences were followed by maintenance nivolumab.

Germline loops: CDR1 SGDLS, CDR2 YYNGEE. V lost 3 bases, J lost 2 bases, and 9 bases lay in between. This CDR3 comprises 14 residues. Documented treatment: randomized to nivolumab then ipilimumab (arm A) or the reverse (arm B). Sorted cells were live CD3+CD8+, lacking CD19 and CD56, from PBMCs. This specimen was CD8+ T cells sorted from blood (inferred from file names), taken from a patient given nivolumab and ipilimumab in sequence. This clonotype originated in a human donor with melanoma. The chain combines TRBV9 with TRBJ2-1, with a possible D match to TRBD2 (6 bases). CDR3 nucleotide sequence: TGTGCCAGCAGCGAGATAGCGGCCTACAATGAGCAGTTCTTC. It yields the protein CASSEIAAYNEQFF.